The following is a TCR beta chain sequence with its context. This clone appeared a single time. What antigen it recognizes has not been identified. No base quality values were provided; no much bigger clone lies one nucleotide off. The immunoSEQ Assay, a bias-controlled multiplex PCR, was used to amplify TCRbeta CDR3 regions from genomic DNA. The study's own analysis went as follows. Nucleated cell counts per sample were estimated from amplification of reference gene primers within the assay. Sequence reads were collapsed and filtered to measure the absolute abundance of every unique TCRbeta CDR3 rearrangement. For each sample, productive Simpson clonality was calculated as the square root of Simpson's diversity index across productive rearrangements. Here the immuneACCESS table is served through TCRdb, limited to in-frame sequences with V and J called. Missing clones are a known gap in these copies; in checked studies unresolved V genes cover under half, and the rest lacks a known reason. The V and J calls and clone size come from that table; D and trimming were worked out from the DNA. This sample holds 35,000 or so clones; about nine tenths were observed only once. The ten largest clones capture about 4.9% of the sample.

The CDR3 has 14 amino acids, counting the end cysteine and phenylalanine. The read is trimmed to its CDR3 DNA, 42 bases read in frame from base 1. Via the germline V gene (reference sequence), CDR1 is PRHDT and CDR2 FYEKMQ. The junction carries 4 bases between V and J, which are trimmed by 4 bases and 0 bases respectively. The sample is drawn from a study of blood T cell repertoires in COVID-19 (dated by TCRdb to 2018 to 2021). A note on the overall study: Samples from collaborators originated in the United States, Italy and Spain and spanned both the acute and convalescent phases of COVID-19. The prospective study material was composed of cDNA or gDNA derived from T cells, B-cell-depleted T cells, or PBMCs. Subjects who had been exposed to COVID-19, were actively infected with it, or had recovered from it provided the deeply sampled blood TCRbeta repertoires that made up the dataset. The repertoires were released in a freely available public database intended as a resource for research on the immune response to SARS-CoV-2. The samples were drawn from two sources: the first 160 participants of the ongoing ImmuneRACE study, and 1,200 or so subjects contributed by 6 global collaborators. A de-identified subject ID, COVID-19 status, age in years and sex were almost always included in the sample metadata. Where available, HLA class I and class II types were obtained from metadata supplied by the sample provider rather than from assay-based typing.

Collaborating institutions collected whole blood in K2EDTA tubes following their own protocols. Collaborator samples were shipped for TCRbeta analysis as frozen whole blood, isolated PBMCs, or DNA extracted from either sample type. Broad study findings and their caveats: How much clinical and demographic metadata was included differed by source and by participant, and the metadata was provided uncurated.

This TCR derives from a human donor in a cohort sampled during active COVID-19. The sequencing input was peripheral blood. The chain was built from TRBV13 and TRBJ1-6; the D segment cannot be called with confidence. The nucleotide sequence reads as follows: TGTGCCAGCAGCTGGAGCTCCTATAATTCACCCCTCCACTTT. This encodes CASSWSSYNSPLHF.